Listed below are T cell receptor beta chains from one sample, sequenced in a study of identical twins. Via MiXCR, TCRdb re-called the 5' RACE reads, giving one row per CDR3 protein. Altogether 1.5 million to 2 million distinct CDR3 sequences are present, roughly a third being singletons, with the ten largest covering around 0.3%. The sequencing sample was made of cord blood. The receptors come from a newborn girl in good health. The CDR3 runs from the conserved cysteine through the conserved F or W. A D gene is named only where the DNA matches it firmly. A row's size may be missing; if present it is once, few, many or a size class.

>NA|TRBV10-2|NA|TRBJ2-7
CASIRLGGRSSYEQYF
TGCGCCAGCATACGCTTGGGAGGTCGGAGCTCCTACGAGCAGTACTTC
>TRBD2|TRBV12-3/TRBV12-4|NA|TRBJ2-7
CASTSGTGGPYEQYF
TGTGCCAGCACCTCTGGGACGGGAGGGCCCTACGAGCAGTACTTC
>TRBD1|TRBV5-1|few|TRBJ1-4
CATRPTGTNEKLFF
TGCGCCACCCGTCCGACAGGGACTAATGAAAAACTGTTTTTT
>TRBD1|TRBV4-1|NA|TRBJ2-7
CASSQALNRGPPYEQYF
TGCGCCAGCAGCCAAGCCCTCAACAGGGGACCACCTTACGAGCAGTACTTC
>TRBD1|TRBV5-1|few|TRBJ2-3
CASSPGQVVDTQYF
TGCGCCAGCAGCCCAGGACAGGTAGTTGATACGCAGTATTTT
>NA|TRBV12-3/TRBV12-4|many|TRBJ2-3
CASSWVTDTQYF
TGTGCCAGCAGTTGGGTGACAGATACGCAGTATTTT
>NA|TRBV5-1|few|TRBJ2-1
CASSLGLVKDNEQFF
TGCGCCAGCAGCTTGGGACTAGTAAAGGACAATGAGCAGTTCTTC
>NA|TRBV20-1|NA|TRBJ2-3
CSARARSTDTQYF
TGCAGTGCTAGAGCCAGGAGCACAGATACGCAGTATTTT
>NA|TRBV12-3/TRBV12-4|few|TRBJ1-1
CASSSYRELGAFF
TGTGCCAGCAGTTCGTACAGGGAATTAGGAGCTTTCTTT
>TRBD1|TRBV5-1|few|TRBJ1-1
CASGQGPFMNTEAFF
TGCGCCAGCGGACAGGGGCCCTTCATGAACACTGAAGCTTTCTTT
>TRBD1|TRBV29-1|NA|TRBJ1-1
CSVGTGITEAFF
TGCAGCGTGGGGACAGGGATCACTGAAGCTTTCTTT